The 9 T cell receptor beta chains in this list originate from one sample, sequenced in a study of a mutant IDH1 vaccine in newly diagnosed glioma. Described time point: week 47, end of study. In every dose of vaccine, 300 ug of mutant IDH1 20-mer peptide was given alongside topical imiquimod. Sequencing used immunoSEQ multiplex PCR; TCRdb keeps in-frame clones, though not all of them. The repertoire holds some 57,000 clones, 76% seen once, with around 4.6% in the top ten. For these TCRs, the target antigens are not known. The sample here was PBMCs, taken from a glioma patient whose treatment included an IDH1 peptide vaccine. The source is a woman between 40 and 50 years old with glioma. Some clones in this sample may be carry-over from other donors' samples.

The rearrangement uses TRBV10-2 and TRBJ2-2, with 7 bases matching TRBD1. From germline, CDR1 is WSHSY and CDR2 SAAADI. The CDR3 totals 12 residues. The J segment lost 6 bases and the V segment lost 8 bases, leaving 3 bases of the junction unmatched. The CDR3 DNA follows: TGCGCCAGCCAGGGACAGCCCGGGGAGCTGTTTTTT. Translated, it gives CASQGQPGELFF.

The chain joins TRBV2 to TRBJ2-5, with TRBD2 matching over 7 bases. CDR1 is SNHLY, CDR2 FYNNEI, per germline. J lost 5 bases, V lost 7 bases, and 10 bases had no gene match. The CDR3 length is 14 residues. The chain's CDR3 is CASTQMTSRETQYF. Written as DNA, the CDR3 is TGTGCCAGCACCCAGATGACTAGCCGGGAGACCCAGTACTTC.

The gene calls are TRBV14 and TRBJ2-1; possibly TRBD2 for D (6 bases). Germline CDR1 reads SGHDN; CDR2 reads FVKESK. The CDR3 sequence is 14 residues long. The V end lost 3 bases, the J end lost 9 bases, and 15 bases lay between the germline ends. The CDR3 loop is CASSHRGVGVEQFF. The CDR3 nucleotides are TGTGCCAGCAGCCACCGCGGGGTCGGGGTTGAGCAGTTCTTC.

This chain joins TRBV5-8 and TRBJ1-5; a weak D match, TRBD1 (5 bases). Per the germline V gene, CDR1 is SGHTS and CDR2 is YDEGEE. The CDR3 consists of 15 residues. Trimming removed 4 bases from V and 4 bases from J, with 15 bases in between. The CDR3 loop is CASSPDLGVNQPQHF. CDR3 in DNA: TGTGCCAGCAGCCCGGATCTGGGGGTGAATCAGCCCCAGCATTTT.

This clone is labeled as medium-sized (0.01 to 0.1%). The chain uses TRBV29-1 and TRBJ2-2; D tentatively reads TRBD1 or TRBD2 (5 bases each). Between the trimmed V and J ends, which lost 7 bases and 1 base, there was a span of 16 bases. Per germline, CDR1 SQVTM and CDR2 ANQGSEA. The CDR3 length is 15 residues. Here the CDR3 reads CSAVTGTVNTGELFF. CDR3 in DNA: TGCAGCGCTGTAACCGGGACGGTGAACACCGGGGAGCTGTTTTTT.

The chain employs TRBV7-9 and TRBJ1-2; 9 nucleotides line up with TRBD1. Germline loops: CDR1 SEHNR, CDR2 FQNEAQ (reference sequence). This CDR3 is 14 amino acids long. Trimming removed 4 bases from V and 3 bases from J; junction bases left unmatched: 3. The DNA of the CDR3 is TGTGCCAGCAGCTCCAGGACAGGGGACTATGGCTACACCTTC. Protein product: CASSSRTGDYGYTF.

The chain is built from TRBV4-1 and TRBJ1-2, with D tentatively TRBD1 (6 bases). Germline loops: CDR1 MGHRA, CDR2 YSYEKL. V was shortened by 4 bases and J by 3 bases, with 18 bases between the two germline ends. CDR3 size: 16 residues. CDR3 loop: CASSPIGGSPYYGYTF. CDR3 nucleotides: TGCGCCAGCAGCCCGATTGGGGGCAGCCCCTACTATGGCTACACCTTC.

The chain combines TRBV5-5 with TRBJ1-1; the D gene is possibly TRBD1 (5 bases). The CDR3 length is 16 residues. Trimming removed 5 bases from V and 1 base from J, with 18 bases in between. Germline assignment: CDR1 SGHKS and CDR2 YYEKEE (reference sequence). The CDR3 nucleotides are TGTGCCAGCAGTCCAAGTCAGGGACCCAGGAACACTGAAGCTTTCTTT. Translating gives CASSPSQGPRNTEAFF.

This chain uses TRBV19 with TRBJ1-5; TRBD1 matches at 12 bases. V dropped 5 bases and J dropped 7; count of bases not matched to a gene: 12. CDR3 length: 17 amino acids. The germline gives CDR1 LNHDA, CDR2 SQIVND (reference sequence). This CDR3 reads CASSLPGTGGLRQPQHF. The DNA for the CDR3 is TGTGCCAGTAGTCTTCCAGGGACAGGGGGCTTAAGGCAGCCCCAGCATTTT.